One sample yielded the 15 T cell receptor beta chains listed below, sequenced in a study of untreated major depressive disorder. TCRdb's copy holds only in-frame clones and misses some; the assay was immunoSEQ multiplex PCR. The repertoire holds 21,000 or so clones, with around 87% as singletons. Sequencing input: CD4+ T cells from PBMCs. The source of these receptors is a woman between 25 and 40 years old in good health.

The genes are TRBV27 and TRBJ1-2; D is unresolved. The CDR3 consists of 14 residues. The germline V gene has CDR1 MNHEY and CDR2 SMNVEV (reference sequence). Trimming left V 2 bases short and J 4 bases short, with 11 bases between. The CDR3 spells CASSLTGYPYGYTF. The CDR3 DNA sequence: TGTGCCAGCAGTTTAACGGGGTACCCCTATGGCTACACCTTC.

The J gene is TRBJ1-4, the V gene TRBV5-1; D is possibly TRBD1 (6 bases). The CDR3 contains 14 residues. Germline CDR1 and CDR2: SGHRS and YFSETQ. V was trimmed by 4 bases and J by 7 bases, leaving 14 bases between them. As DNA, the CDR3 is TGCGCCAGCAGCCGAGGAATGGGGGCTGAAAAACTGTTTTTT. Its translation: CASSRGMGAEKLFF.

The chain is built from TRBV28 and TRBJ2-7; 7 bases align to TRBD1. J lost 2 bases, V lost 5 bases, and 18 bases had no gene match. The CDR3 has 18 residues. Germline V gene lookup returns CDR1 MDHEN and CDR2 SYDVKM. In nucleotides, the CDR3 is TGTGCCAGCAGTCTACTACTTCACTTGACAGGGACGACCTACGAGCAGTACTTC. Translating gives CASSLLLHLTGTTYEQYF.

The chain recombines TRBV7-2 with TRBJ2-7; TRBD1 agrees at 7 bases. CDR1 is SGHTA and CDR2 is FQGNSA in the germline V gene. The CDR3 consists of 13 residues. V was clipped by 3 bases and J by 5 bases; unmatched bases: 4. Written as DNA, the CDR3 is TGTGCCAGCAGCTTCGTTACAGGGGACGAGCAGTACTTC. Translating it yields CASSFVTGDEQYF.

This chain connects TRBV7-2 to TRBJ1-4, with TRBD1 as a possible D gene (6 bases). The CDR3 extends over 16 amino acids. V was cut by 5 bases and J by 5 bases, with 18 bases left in between. Looked up from germline, CDR1 is SGHTA and CDR2 is FQGNSA. Here the CDR3 reads CASSPTQGRANEKLFF. The CDR3 DNA follows: TGTGCCAGCAGCCCGACGCAGGGGAGGGCGAATGAAAAACTGTTTTTT.

The CDR3 coding sequence is TGTGCCAGCAGCTTCGGTGGAGAGACCCAGTACTTC. This translates into CASSFGGETQYF. The chain combines TRBV5-6 with TRBJ2-5, with D unclear. This CDR3 comprises 12 residues. The V gene lost 2 bases and the J gene lost 4 bases, with 6 bases spanning the gap. Germline assignment: CDR1 SGHDT and CDR2 YYEEEE.

V gene TRBV7-9 combines with J gene TRBJ2-7; D unresolved. The CDR3 has 12 residues. Trimming stripped 8 bases from V and 2 bases from J, with 10 bases between. CDR1 and CDR2 from the germline V gene are SEHNR and FQNEAQ (reference sequence). CDR3 region: CASGRGTYEQYF. The DNA of the CDR3 is TGTGCCAGCGGCCGCGGAACCTACGAGCAGTACTTC.

The V call is TRBV25-1, the J call TRBJ1-4; 9 bases align to TRBD1. From germline, CDR1 is MGHDK and CDR2 SYGVNS. V lost 4 bases to trimming and J lost 5 bases; unmatched junction nucleotides: 5. This CDR3 has 15 amino acids. The CDR3 DNA is TGTGCCAGCAGTGCCCGGGGGACAGGGAATGAAAAACTGTTTTTT. Its protein is CASSARGTGNEKLFF.

Judged by abundance, this clone is medium-sized. The gene calls are TRBV7-2 and TRBJ1-5, with D possibly matching TRBD1 (5 bases). The germline V and J ends were trimmed by 6 bases and 2 bases, with 14 bases remaining between them. From germline, CDR1 is SGHTA and CDR2 FQGNSA. The CDR3 has 15 residues. CDR3 amino acids: CASSLDKGGNQPQHF. In nucleotides, the CDR3 is TGTGCCAGCAGTTTGGACAAGGGCGGCAATCAGCCCCAGCATTTT.

The chain joins TRBV18 to TRBJ2-7, with D possibly being TRBD1 (5 bases). The V gene's germline CDR1 is KGHSH and CDR2 LQKENI. The V gene lost 5 bases and the J gene lost 5 bases, with 7 bases spanning the gap. The CDR3 is made up of 11 amino acids. CDR3 DNA sequence: TGTGCCAGCTCAGAGGACAACGAGCAGTACTTC. Translating it yields CASSEDNEQYF.

The chain recombines TRBV7-9 with TRBJ1-5; 11 bases line up with TRBD1. J gave up 4 bases and V 6 bases, and 8 bases lay outside the gene matches. Germline CDR1 and CDR2: SEHNR and FQNEAQ (reference sequence). The length of the CDR3 is 16 residues. The CDR3: CASSKGDRGLNQPQHF. The CDR3 DNA sequence: TGTGCCAGCAGTAAAGGGGACAGGGGGTTGAATCAGCCCCAGCATTTT.

In this sample, this clone turned up once. The gene calls are TRBV10-3 and TRBJ2-3; 8 positions agree with TRBD1. The V gene's germline CDR1 is ENHRY and CDR2 SYGVKD. J was trimmed by 2 bases and V by 3 bases; bases with no gene match: 7. The CDR3 consists of 16 residues. DNA for the CDR3: TGTGCCATCAGTGAAAGTGGGACAGGCGCCACAGATACGCAGTATTTT. It translates to CAISESGTGATDTQYF.

The rearrangement links TRBV28 to TRBJ1-2, with a tentative D call TRBD1 (6 bases). The germline V gene encodes CDR1 MDHEN and CDR2 SYDVKM. The CDR3 is made up of 16 amino acids. Trimming removed 6 bases from V and 5 bases from J, with 22 bases in between. CDR3 nucleotides: TGTGCCAGCAGCTCCAGGGGCGGGAATATGGGTTATGGCTACACCTTC. Translated: CASSSRGGNMGYGYTF.

This clone was picked up a small number of times. The chain links TRBV6-5 to TRBJ2-1; weak D call: TRBD2 (5 bases). V lost 2 bases and J 5 bases, leaving 13 bases between the germline ends. CDR3 length: 15 amino acids. The germline V gene encodes CDR1 MNHEY and CDR2 SVGAGI. The CDR3 region is CASSYDGIYHNEQFF. DNA of the CDR3: TGTGCCAGCAGTTACGACGGGATTTATCACAATGAGCAGTTCTTC.

This sequence joins TRBV10-3 and TRBJ2-2, with D uncertain. Germline assignment: CDR1 ENHRY and CDR2 SYGVKD. The CDR3 is made up of 13 amino acids. The ends were cut back, 5 bases at V and 4 bases at J, with 8 bases in the middle. The CDR3 here is CAISNNTTGELFF. The CDR3 coding sequence is TGTGCCATCAGTAACAACACCACCGGGGAGCTGTTTTTT.